This is a list of T cell receptor beta chains from one sample in a study of T cell changes during pregnancy in multiple sclerosis. Clones were sequenced by immunoSEQ multiplex PCR, and TCRdb holds only the in-frame ones, with some missing. The data contain 60,000 or so clones, 92% of them singletons. Sequenced here: peripheral blood, sampled in the first trimester of pregnancy. These receptors all come from a female donor with multiple sclerosis, enrolled in a pregnancy study. Both conserved end residues are part of each CDR3. The order of the fields is D gene, V gene, J gene, CDR3 protein. D genes are given only for firm matches.

TRBD2	TRBV7-6	TRBJ2-5	CASSPGGAGQETQYF
NA	TRBV11-3	TRBJ2-2	CASSFQGQVAGELFF
NA	TRBV7-2	TRBJ2-7	CASSFRVEGEQYF
TRBD1	TRBV10-1	TRBJ2-7	CASESLGGQEREQYF
TRBD2	TRBV7-7	TRBJ2-5	CASSLGTSGETQYF
NA	TRBV7-9	TRBJ1-6	CASSRPLSSYNSPLHF
TRBD1	TRBV7-2	TRBJ1-3	CASSLGDSSGNTIYF
NA	TRBV2	TRBJ2-7	CASSEGGTRSYEQYF
TRBD2	TRBV15	TRBJ2-1	CATSRDWAGGNNEQFF
NA	TRBV6-5	TRBJ2-7	CASSYAGQRGADEQYF
TRBD1	TRBV6-1	TRBJ2-7	CASSEGRGGSPSYEQYF
TRBD2	TRBV7-2	TRBJ2-4	CASSTSLAGIAKNIQYF
TRBD1	TRBV5-4	TRBJ2-5	CASSLRTGGIETQYF
NA	TRBV27	TRBJ1-3	CASSLSMGNTIYF
NA	TRBV11-2	TRBJ2-4	CASSSTGLAKNIQYF
TRBD2	TRBV5-4	TRBJ2-1	CASSKTSGDEQFF
TRBD2	TRBV7-2	TRBJ2-5	CASSLLPGGPETQYF
TRBD2	TRBV7-2	TRBJ2-3	CASSLTAASGGAGTDTQYF
TRBD1	TRBV7-6	TRBJ2-3	CASSPRDRVTDTQYF
NA	TRBV7-3	TRBJ1-2	CASSLTSDGLQDAGYTF
NA	TRBV5-1	TRBJ2-3	CASSLGRSTDTQYF
TRBD1	TRBV18	TRBJ1-2	CASSPGQEYYGYTF
NA	TRBV5-4	TRBJ2-7	CASSHGRRTDEQYF
NA	TRBV6-6	TRBJ1-2	CASTSLDRNYGYTF
TRBD1	TRBV27	TRBJ1-2	CASSLQGQGRSGYTF
TRBD2	TRBV6-4	TRBJ2-2	CASKSSGGDTGELFF
TRBD1	TRBV29-1	TRBJ2-4	CSVETGGAKNIQYF
TRBD1	TRBV18	TRBJ2-7	CASSPHPGQGNEQYF
TRBD1	TRBV25-1	TRBJ1-5	CASSGTGANQPQHF
NA	TRBV12-5	TRBJ2-2	CASGSGVNTGELFF
TRBD1	TRBV19	TRBJ2-3	CASSYLARGNTDTQYF
NA	TRBV4-3	TRBJ2-3	CASSQDTTTDTQYF
TRBD1	TRBV5-4	TRBJ2-7	CASSERQGPYEQYF
TRBD1	TRBV4-3	TRBJ2-7	CASSPGQAAYEQYF
NA	TRBV25-1	TRBJ1-4	CASSLGGVMKELFF
NA	TRBV2	TRBJ2-2	CASRDNPVNTGELFF
NA	TRBV29-1	TRBJ1-2	CSVGHRPANYGYTF
NA	TRBV12-5	TRBJ2-1	CASGLTYNEQFF
TRBD1	TRBV6-1	TRBJ1-4	CASSGRQGGREKLFF
TRBD2	TRBV6-1	TRBJ2-7	CASTGLAAPYEQYF